These 17 T cell receptor beta chains were all obtained from the same sample, sequenced in a study of shared clonotypes between healthy human individuals. Terminally differentiated effector memory CD45RA+ cells were left out of the naive CD8 fraction, which was CD45RO-negative and positively selected for CCR7. The data were produced by immunoSEQ multiplex PCR, yet TCRdb's version contains in-frame clones alone and is incomplete. The top ten hold less than 1.5% of the sample, which has about 2 million clones, about 95% seen once. Sequenced: naive CD8+ T cells sorted from blood. The receptors come from a man between 18 and 29 years old in good health.

A remark on this clone: This sample also contains other DNA sequences that code for the same CDR3. The V gene is TRBV5-8, the J gene TRBJ2-5; D call uncertain. This CDR3 is 13 amino acids long. Germline V CDR1 and CDR2: SGHTS, YDEGEE. Trimming stripped 4 bases from V and 3 bases from J, with 10 bases between. CDR3: CASSLDGEETQYF. The CDR3 DNA follows: TGTGCCAGCAGCCTGGACGGAGAAGAGACCCAGTACTTC.

This chain connects TRBV30 to TRBJ2-3; 7 nucleotides agree with TRBD1. The CDR3 totals 14 residues. Trimming cost V 2 bases and J 1 base; bases outside gene matches: 3. CDR1 and CDR2 from the germline V gene are GTSNPN and SVGIG (reference sequence). CDR3 residues: CAWSKTGGTDTQYF. The CDR3 DNA sequence: TGTGCCTGGAGTAAAACAGGGGGCACAGATACGCAGTATTTT.

This chain connects TRBV18 to TRBJ1-6; D is perhaps TRBD1 (5 bases). Germline V gives CDR1 KGHSH, CDR2 LQKENI. CDR3 length: 19 amino acids. V lost 4 bases to trimming and J lost 1 base, with 20 bases between them. The CDR3 nucleotides read TGTGCCAGCTCACTGAACCGGGACCTGGAAAGGTCCTATAATTCACCCCTCCACTTT. This translates into CASSLNRDLERSYNSPLHF.

The CDR3, as DNA: TGTGCCAGTAGATCGGCGGGGTTTGCAACTAATGAAAAACTGTTTTTT. Translation: CASRSAGFATNEKLFF. The chain recombines TRBV19 with TRBJ1-4; D unresolved. V lost 6 bases to trimming and J lost 0 bases, with 14 bases between them. CDR1 and CDR2 (germline): LNHDA, SQIVND (reference sequence). CDR3 length: 16 amino acids.

For this clone: This sample also contains other DNA sequences that code for the same CDR3. The chain is built from TRBV6-5 and TRBJ1-1; D is ambiguous. Germline assignment: CDR1 MNHEY and CDR2 SVGAGI. This CDR3 has 14 amino acids. V gave up 2 bases and J gave up 1 base, with 8 bases separating them. The CDR3 nucleotides are TGTGCCAGCAGTTACGTCGAGGGGAACACTGAAGCTTTCTTT. Protein: CASSYVEGNTEAFF.

The gene calls are TRBV7-2 and TRBJ2-3; TRBD2 matches at 9 bases. CDR3 length: 19 amino acids. Trimming took 1 base from V and 5 from J; bases not matched to a gene: 16. The germline V gene encodes CDR1 SGHTA and CDR2 FQGNSA. The CDR3 region is CASSLGASGTYLVGDTQYF. CDR3 DNA: TGTGCCAGCAGCTTAGGTGCTAGCGGGACCTACTTGGTTGGAGATACGCAGTATTTT.

The J gene is TRBJ2-1, the V gene TRBV5-6; the D gene is possibly TRBD2 (6 bases). This CDR3 is built from 14 residues. CDR1 is SGHDT, CDR2 YYEEEE, per germline. The V end was cut by 1 base, the J end by 4 bases, with 9 bases between. The CDR3 reads CASSLRDWYNEQFF. In nucleotides, the CDR3 is TGTGCCAGCAGCTTGAGGGACTGGTACAATGAGCAGTTCTTC.

The chain combines TRBV5-4 with TRBJ2-1; D remains ambiguous. Trimming stripped 2 bases from V and 2 bases from J, with 8 bases between. The germline gives CDR1 SGHNT, CDR2 YYREEE (reference sequence). CDR3 length equals 14 residues. In nucleotides, the CDR3 is TGTGCCAGCAGCTTACCGGTCCCCTACAATGAGCAGTTCTTC. This translates into CASSLPVPYNEQFF.

As to this clone: A junction end diverges from the germline sequence, so it may reflect a read error. V and J are TRBV6-1 and TRBJ1-5, with D uncertain. The CDR3 is made up of 16 amino acids. Germline V gene data show CDR1 as MNHNS and CDR2 as SASEGT. The CDR3 bases are TGTGCCAGCAGAGAAGGTACTGCCGTGGGCAATCAGCCCCAGCATTTT. This translates into CASREGTAVGNQPQHF.

The V and J genes are TRBV28 and TRBJ1-5, with 8 bases aligning to TRBD1. V shed 3 bases, J shed 7 bases, and the junction held 11 bases outside the gene matches. Looked up from germline, CDR1 is MDHEN and CDR2 is SYDVKM. The CDR3 consists of 16 residues. CDR3 coding DNA: TGTGCCAGCAGTTTTTGGACAGGGACAAAAAGGCAGCCCCAGCATTTT. Translating it yields CASSFWTGTKRQPQHF.

This clone has only one observation. V usage is TRBV2 and J usage is TRBJ1-1; 8 nucleotides match TRBD1. The CDR3 is 14 amino acids. With 7 bases clipped from V and 1 base from J, the junction kept 5 bases outside the gene matches. Germline V CDR1 and CDR2: SNHLY, FYNNEI. The CDR3 DNA follows: TGTGCCAGCATTTTACAGGGGGGGAACACTGAAGCTTTCTTT. Its protein product is CASILQGGNTEAFF.

The chain is built from TRBV7-2 and TRBJ1-4; possible D gene TRBD1, 5 bases. There are 17 residues in the CDR3. Deletions cut 3 bases from V and 0 bases from J, with 14 bases between. Germline CDR1 reads SGHTA; CDR2 reads FQGNSA. The CDR3 nucleotides read TGTGCCAGCAGCTTGGGCAGGGAGGAGGCAACTAATGAAAAACTGTTTTTT. Protein: CASSLGREEATNEKLFF.

The chain couples TRBV11-2 to TRBJ2-5; D not certain. Germline V gene sequence: CDR1 SGHAT, CDR2 FQNNGV. With 5 bases removed from V and 5 bases from J, the gap between germline ends came to 12 bases. CDR3 length: 13 amino acids. CDR3 residues: CASSPVGSETQYF. In nucleotides, the CDR3 is TGTGCCAGCAGCCCGGTGGGTAGTGAGACCCAGTACTTC.

This clone was picked up one time. The chain has TRBV27 and TRBJ2-2; 8 bases are shared with TRBD2. V was pared by 3 bases and J by 4 bases, with 10 bases of the junction left unmatched. This CDR3 has 17 residues. Germline assignment: CDR1 MNHEY and CDR2 SMNVEV (reference sequence). The CDR3: CASSFLAGGSGTGELFF. For the CDR3, the DNA is TGTGCCAGCAGTTTCCTTGCGGGAGGATCTGGCACCGGGGAGCTGTTTTTT.

The rearrangement uses TRBV21-1 and TRBJ2-1; TRBD2, the table's D call, lacks a check against the DNA. TRBV21-1 has pseudogene status. This CDR3 is built from 13 residues. The chain's CDR3 is CASPRGGGNEQFF. The CDR3 DNA sequence: TGTGCCAGCCCCCGGGGAGGGGGCAATGAGCAGTTCTTC.

The chain carries TRBV28 and TRBJ2-1, with 11 positions matching TRBD2. Germline V gives CDR1 MDHEN, CDR2 SYDVKM. This CDR3 is built from 16 residues. The J segment lost 6 bases and the V segment lost 3 bases, leaving 7 bases of the junction unmatched. The CDR3 nucleotides read TGTGCCAGCAGTTTCCCCACTAGCGGGGGTAGCAATGAGCAGTTCTTC. This translates into CASSFPTSGGSNEQFF.

In its sample, this clone was seen once. V and J are TRBV11-3 and TRBJ2-1; 9 bases line up with TRBD2. The germline gives CDR1 SGHNT, CDR2 YENEEA. CDR3 size: 15 residues. After removal of 1 base from V and 5 bases from J, the junction contained 3 bases not matched to a gene. CDR3 region: CASSLGLAEDNEQFF. For the CDR3, the DNA is TGTGCCAGCAGCTTAGGACTAGCGGAAGACAATGAGCAGTTCTTC.